A single sample is the source of the 28 T cell receptor beta chains below, sequenced in a study of blood T cell repertoires in COVID-19. Measured with immunoSEQ multiplex PCR; TCRdb has only the in-frame clones, and not every one. The sample has 200,000 to 250,000 clones, about 87% seen once. Sequenced input: peripheral blood. The source of these receptors is a man aged 25-40 years with COVID-19, enrolled during active disease.

This sequence joins TRBV7-2 and TRBJ2-7; 12 positions match TRBD1. The CDR3 covers 14 residues. With V trimmed by 4 bases and J by 4 bases, 2 bases remained unmatched. The V gene's germline CDR1 is SGHTA and CDR2 FQGNSA. The CDR3 spells CASSSGQGAYEQYF. In DNA form, the CDR3 reads TGTGCCAGCAGCTCGGGACAGGGGGCATACGAGCAGTACTTC.

The chain couples TRBV12-3 or TRBV12-4 to TRBJ1-5; maybe TRBD1 (5 bases). V lost 5 bases, J lost 11 bases, and 13 bases lay in between. This CDR3 has 12 amino acids. CDR3 nucleotides: TGTGCCAGCAGTCCACGACGGGGGTCCCAGCATTTT. Translated: CASSPRRGSQHF.

This chain joins TRBV5-1 and TRBJ2-1, with 7 positions matching TRBD1. Germline CDR1 SGHRS, CDR2 YFSETQ. V lost 2 bases and J lost 5; bases outside the gene matches: 7. The CDR3 is 15 residues long. The CDR3 DNA reads TGCGCCAGCAGCTTCCCGGACAGGAATAACAATGAGCAGTTCTTC. Its translation: CASSFPDRNNNEQFF.

The rearrangement uses TRBV19 and TRBJ2-2, with TRBD1 as a possible D gene (6 bases). Germline V gene data show CDR1 as LNHDA and CDR2 as SQIVND (reference sequence). Trimming left V 4 bases short and J 8 bases short, with 17 bases between. The CDR3 totals 15 residues. CDR3 residues: CASSTGAGFIGELFF. The CDR3 DNA sequence: TGTGCCAGTAGTACAGGGGCAGGGTTTATTGGGGAGCTGTTTTTT. Full variable domain (rest looked up from reference TRBV19 and TRBJ2-2): DGGITQSPKYLFRKEGQNVTLSCEQNLNHDAMYWYRQDPGQGLRLIYYSQIVNDFQKGDIAEGYSVSREKKESFPLTVTSAQKNPTAFYLCASSTGAGFIGELFFGEGSRLTVL.

As concerns this clone: A junction boundary mismatches the germline segment, possibly from a read error. The chain has TRBV19 and TRBJ1-5, with a possible D match to TRBD1 (6 bases). Germline V gene lookup returns CDR1 LNHDA and CDR2 SQIVND (reference sequence). CDR3 length: 17 residues. CDR3 in DNA: TGTGCCAGTAGTATAGATCTTCAGGGGCCACGGGATCAGCCCCAACATTTT. Protein product: CASSIDLQGPRDQPQHF.

The V and J genes are TRBV30 and TRBJ1-1; D unresolved. CDR3 size: 15 residues. V lost 4 bases to trimming and J lost 0 bases, with 15 bases between them. Germline V CDR1 and CDR2: GTSNPN, SVGIG (reference sequence). The CDR3: CAWTMGPAMNTEAFF. The CDR3 coding sequence is TGTGCCTGGACCATGGGTCCAGCGATGAACACTGAAGCTTTCTTT.

The chain recombines TRBV4-1 with TRBJ2-7; tentative D call: TRBD1 (6 bases). Germline V CDR1 and CDR2: MGHRA, YSYEKL. The CDR3 consists of 13 residues. V was shortened by 0 bases and J by 7 bases, with 10 bases between the two germline ends. The CDR3 DNA reads TGCGCCAGCAGCCAAGACAGGGGTTGGGAGCAGTACTTC. This codes for CASSQDRGWEQYF.

This chain uses TRBV4-3 with TRBJ1-1, with D possibly matching TRBD1 (5 bases). This CDR3 has 17 amino acids. V lost 3 bases to trimming and J lost 0 bases, with 17 bases between them. In germline, CDR1 is LGHNA, CDR2 YSLEER. The CDR3 bases are TGCGCCAGCAGCCATTGGACACCTGGAAGATTGAACACTGAAGCTTTCTTT. Its translation: CASSHWTPGRLNTEAFF.

The V gene is TRBV27, the J gene TRBJ1-1; maybe TRBD1 (5 bases). CDR3 length: 13 amino acids. Looked up from germline, CDR1 is MNHEY and CDR2 is SMNVEV (reference sequence). Between the trimmed V and J ends, which lost 3 bases and 4 bases, there was a span of 9 bases. CDR3 loop: CASSLEGPTEAFF. Written as DNA, the CDR3 is TGTGCCAGCAGTTTGGAGGGACCCACTGAAGCTTTCTTT.

J is TRBJ2-7 and V is TRBV11-2; 8 bases map to TRBD1. V dropped 6 bases and J dropped 6; count of bases not matched to a gene: 19. The CDR3 has 17 residues. Looked up from germline, CDR1 is SGHAT and CDR2 is FQNNGV. As DNA, the CDR3 is TGTGCCAGCAGGAGAGGACCGACGTCGACAGGGGTTTCCGAGCAGTACTTC. Its protein product is CASRRGPTSTGVSEQYF.

This chain uses TRBV28 with TRBJ2-1; perhaps TRBD1 as D (8 bases). This CDR3 contains 15 residues. V lost 6 bases to trimming and J lost 6 bases, with 18 bases between them. The V gene's germline CDR1 is MDHEN and CDR2 SYDVKM. Here the CDR3 reads CASREYRGGGNEQFF. DNA for the CDR3: TGTGCCAGCAGGGAATACAGGGGGGGAGGCAATGAGCAGTTCTTC. Complete variable domain (other parts from reference TRBV28 and TRBJ2-1): DVKVTQSSRYLVKRTGEKVFLECVQDMDHENMFWYRQDPGLGLRLIYFSYDVKMKEKGDIPEGYSVSREKKERFSLILESASTNQTSMYLCASREYRGGGNEQFFGPGTRLTVL.

The chain employs TRBV28 and TRBJ1-6; D possibly corresponds to TRBD1 (6 bases). There are 15 residues in the CDR3. V dropped 6 bases and J dropped 2 bases, with 11 bases sitting between them. Germline V lookup: CDR1 MDHEN, CDR2 SYDVKM. The CDR3 region is CASRGTGTYNSPLHF. DNA of the CDR3: TGTGCCAGCAGAGGAACAGGGACCTATAATTCACCCCTCCACTTT. The full variable domain, in which reference TRBV28 and TRBJ1-6 provide the parts outside the CDR3, is DVKVTQSSRYLVKRTGEKVFLECVQDMDHENMFWYRQDPGLGLRLIYFSYDVKMKEKGDIPEGYSVSREKKERFSLILESASTNQTSMYLCASRGTGTYNSPLHFGNGTRLTVT.

The V gene is TRBV6-2 or TRBV6-3, the J gene TRBJ2-4, with TRBD1 identical over 11 bases. The junction had 8 bases not matched to a gene; V was cut back by 4 bases and J by 0 bases. The CDR3 sequence is 18 residues long. Per the germline V gene, CDR1 is MNHEY and CDR2 is SVGEGT. This CDR3 reads CASSSILDRGLAKNIQYF. CDR3 sequence (DNA): TGTGCCAGCAGTTCTATTTTGGACAGGGGGCTAGCCAAAAACATTCAGTACTTC.

The rearrangement uses TRBV18 and TRBJ2-7, with 12 positions matching TRBD2. With 3 bases clipped from V and 6 bases from J, the junction kept 0 bases outside the gene matches. CDR1 is KGHSH and CDR2 is LQKENI in the germline V gene. This CDR3 has 13 amino acids. The CDR3 here is CASSPGLAGEQYF. Written as DNA, the CDR3 is TGTGCCAGCTCACCGGGACTAGCGGGCGAGCAGTACTTC.

The chain has TRBV28 and TRBJ2-1, with D possibly TRBD1 on 6 matching bases. The CDR3 consists of 11 residues. The ends were cut back, 3 bases at V and 15 bases at J, with 12 bases in the middle. Germline CDR1 MDHEN, CDR2 SYDVKM. CDR3 loop: CASSFEGGRFF. The CDR3 nucleotides are TGTGCCAGCAGTTTTGAAGGGGGACGGTTCTTC. Full variable domain (missing parts from reference TRBV28 and TRBJ2-1): DVKVTQSSRYLVKRTGEKVFLECVQDMDHENMFWYRQDPGLGLRLIYFSYDVKMKEKGDIPEGYSVSREKKERFSLILESASTNQTSMYLCASSFEGGRFFGPGTRLTVL.

The chain joins TRBV7-2 to TRBJ1-5; D unresolved. Per germline, CDR1 SGHTA and CDR2 FQGNSA. The CDR3 loop spans 12 amino acids. V dropped 5 bases and J dropped 4 bases, with 6 bases sitting between them. The CDR3 coding sequence is TGTGCCAGCAGCCGAGAGAATCAGCCCCAGCATTTT. It translates to CASSRENQPQHF.

V usage is TRBV2 and J usage is TRBJ1-2, with 10 bases that match TRBD1. With V trimmed by 8 bases and J by 6 bases, 6 bases remained unmatched. This CDR3 has 13 amino acids. CDR1 is SNHLY, CDR2 FYNNEI, per germline. The DNA of the CDR3 is TGTGCCAGCGGGGGACAGGGGATTGATGGCTACACCTTC. Its protein product is CASGGQGIDGYTF.

The rearrangement links TRBV15 to TRBJ2-1; D uncertain. Trimming pared 0 bases from V and 10 bases from J, leaving 7 bases between. There are 12 residues in the CDR3. CDR1 and CDR2 (germline): LNHNV, YYDKDF (reference sequence). The CDR3 coding sequence is TGTGCCACCAGCAGAGATCACAGAGAGCAGTTCTTC. Protein: CATSRDHREQFF. The entire variable domain, with the rest obtained from reference TRBV15 and TRBJ2-1, is as follows: DAMVIQNPRYQVTQFGKPVTLSCSQTLNHNVMYWYQQKSSQAPKLLFHYYDKDFNNEADTPDNFQSRRPNTSFCFLDIRSPGLGDTAMYLCATSRDHREQFFGPGTRLTVL.

This clone was seen only once. The chain employs TRBV7-8 and TRBJ2-7; maybe TRBD1 (6 bases). CDR3 length: 13 amino acids. The germline V and J ends were trimmed by 5 bases and 4 bases, with 12 bases remaining between them. Germline lookup yields CDR1 SGHVS and CDR2 FQNEAQ. DNA of the CDR3: TGTGCCAGCAGCCCAAGGACAGTTTACGAGCAGTACTTC. Encoded protein: CASSPRTVYEQYF.

V usage is TRBV7-6 and J usage is TRBJ2-5; 10 bases map to TRBD1. V dropped 5 bases and J dropped 6; count of bases not matched to a gene: 9. The CDR3 is 15 residues long. Germline V lookup: CDR1 SGHVS, CDR2 FNYEAQ. CDR3 bases: TGTGCCAGCAGCCTGTACCGGGACAGGGGACAGACCCAGTACTTC. It is translated as CASSLYRDRGQTQYF.

V usage is TRBV24-1 and J usage is TRBJ2-7; the D is unclear. Germline assignment: CDR1 KGHDR and CDR2 SFDVKD. This CDR3 comprises 14 residues. V was shortened by 4 bases and J by 2 bases, with 11 bases between the two germline ends. This CDR3 reads CATSDRGIAYEQYF. For the CDR3, the DNA is TGTGCCACCAGTGACAGAGGTATAGCCTACGAGCAGTACTTC.

This chain connects TRBV7-9 to TRBJ2-3; no firm D call. V was trimmed by 3 bases and J by 0 bases, leaving 10 bases between them. CDR3 size: 15 residues. Germline loops: CDR1 SEHNR, CDR2 FQNEAQ (reference sequence). The CDR3 sequence: CASSFERPSTDTQYF. The CDR3 nucleotides read TGTGCCAGCAGCTTTGAGCGCCCTAGCACAGATACGCAGTATTTT.

In nucleotides, the CDR3 is TGTGCCAGCAGCTTGGGCGGAGGCCCCTACAATGAGCAGTTCTTC. Its translation: CASSLGGGPYNEQFF. V is TRBV5-6 and J is TRBJ2-1; D might be TRBD2 (5 bases). Germline CDR1 is SGHDT and CDR2 is YYEEEE. Trimming removed 0 bases from V and 2 bases from J, with 9 bases in between. CDR3 length: 15 amino acids.

The V and J genes are TRBV24-1 and TRBJ2-3, with TRBD2 identical over 8 bases. This CDR3 spans 16 amino acids. The germline V gene encodes CDR1 KGHDR and CDR2 SFDVKD. V lost 5 bases, J lost 0 bases, and 6 bases stayed unmatched. The CDR3: CATSGPASGSTDTQYF. The DNA of the CDR3 is TGTGCCACCAGTGGCCCGGCTAGCGGGAGCACAGATACGCAGTATTTT.

CDR3 sequence (DNA): TGTGCCAGCAGTTCGGGACTGTCCACCGGGGAGCTGTTTTTT. This sequence encodes CASSSGLSTGELFF. The chain joins TRBV6-2 or TRBV6-3 to TRBJ2-2, with D possibly matching TRBD2 (6 bases). The CDR3 sequence is 14 residues long. The V gene lost 4 bases and the J gene lost 4 bases, with 10 bases spanning the gap. Germline CDR1 is MNHEY and CDR2 is SVGEGT.

The genes are TRBV4-1 and TRBJ1-2, with 8 bases that match TRBD1. CDR1 is MGHRA and CDR2 is YSYEKL in the germline V gene. The CDR3 is 18 residues long. The V and J ends lost 0 bases and 4 bases, in that order; junction bases with no gene match: 13. CDR3 residues: CASSQDVQGTGSFYGYTF. CDR3 nucleotide sequence: TGCGCCAGCAGCCAAGATGTTCAGGGGACAGGATCTTTCTATGGCTACACCTTC.

The chain links TRBV24-1 to TRBJ2-7; weak D call: TRBD1 (6 bases). Between the trimmed V and J ends, which lost 4 bases and 4 bases, there was a span of 13 bases. Germline V gene lookup returns CDR1 KGHDR and CDR2 SFDVKD. This CDR3 region has 14 residues. This CDR3 is CATSEQGTLYEQYF. The CDR3 bases are TGTGCCACCAGTGAACAGGGAACCTTATACGAGCAGTACTTC.

This rearrangement joins TRBV5-5 to TRBJ2-7; 8 nucleotides align to TRBD2. CDR3 length: 15 residues. The germline V gene has CDR1 SGHKS and CDR2 YYEKEE (reference sequence). V shed 1 base and J 2 bases; nucleotides not matched to a gene: 5. The CDR3 is CASSLSGGATYEQYF. DNA of the CDR3: TGTGCCAGCAGCTTGAGCGGGGGTGCTACCTACGAGCAGTACTTC. Supplemented by reference TRBV5-5 and TRBJ2-7, the full variable domain reads DAGVTQSPTHLIKTRGQQVTLRCSPISGHKSVSWYQQVLGQGPQFIFQYYEKEERGRGNFPDRFSARQFPNYSSELNVNALLLGDSALYLCASSLSGGATYEQYFGPGTRLTVT.